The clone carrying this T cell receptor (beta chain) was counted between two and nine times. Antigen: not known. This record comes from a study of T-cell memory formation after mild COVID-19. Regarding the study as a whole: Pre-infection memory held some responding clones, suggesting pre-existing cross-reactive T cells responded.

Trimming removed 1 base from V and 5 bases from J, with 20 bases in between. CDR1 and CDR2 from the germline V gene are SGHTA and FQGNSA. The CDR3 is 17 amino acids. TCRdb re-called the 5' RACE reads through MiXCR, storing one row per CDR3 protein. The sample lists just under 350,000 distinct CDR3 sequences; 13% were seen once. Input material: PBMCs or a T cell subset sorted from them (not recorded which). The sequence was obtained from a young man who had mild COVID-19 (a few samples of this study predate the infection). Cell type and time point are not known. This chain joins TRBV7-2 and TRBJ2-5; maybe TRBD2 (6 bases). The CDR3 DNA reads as TGTGCCAGCAGCTTAGGTTTCAAGACCCGACGGGGGGAGACCCAGTACTTC. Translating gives CASSLGFKTRRGETQYF.